The entry below describes one T cell receptor (beta chain). Trimming cost V 6 bases and J 5 bases, with 13 bases left between them. There are 13 residues in the CDR3. TCRdb's copy holds only in-frame clones and misses some; the assay was immunoSEQ multiplex PCR. The data show 210,000 or so clones, roughly nine tenths seen once. The data are from a study of control samples from healthy donors and cancer patients. Sequenced sample: blood. The rearrangement joins TRBV12-3 or TRBV12-4 to TRBJ2-5, with D maybe TRBD2 (6 bases). The source of this sequence is a man younger than 45 in good health. The CDR3 sequence: CASSQGGRETQYF. The CDR3 bases are TGTGCCAGCAGCCAGGGTGGGAGGGAGACCCAGTACTTC.